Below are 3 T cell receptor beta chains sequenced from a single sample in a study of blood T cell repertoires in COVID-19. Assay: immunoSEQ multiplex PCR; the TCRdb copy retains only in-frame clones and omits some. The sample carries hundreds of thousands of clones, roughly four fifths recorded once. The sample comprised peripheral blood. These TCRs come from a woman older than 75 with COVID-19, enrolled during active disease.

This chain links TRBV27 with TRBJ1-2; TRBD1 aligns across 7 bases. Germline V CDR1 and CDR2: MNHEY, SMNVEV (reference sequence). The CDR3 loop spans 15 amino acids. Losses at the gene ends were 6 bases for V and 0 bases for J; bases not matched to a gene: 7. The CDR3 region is CASSVQGTPNYGYTF. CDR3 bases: TGTGCCAGCAGCGTACAGGGGACCCCTAACTATGGCTACACCTTC.

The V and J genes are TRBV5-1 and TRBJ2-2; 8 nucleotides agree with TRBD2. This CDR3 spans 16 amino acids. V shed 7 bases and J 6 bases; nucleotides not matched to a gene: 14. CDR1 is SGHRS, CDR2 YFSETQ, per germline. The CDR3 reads CASRKRPTSDAGELFF. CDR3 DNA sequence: TGCGCCAGCCGGAAAAGGCCGACTAGCGACGCCGGGGAGCTGTTTTTT. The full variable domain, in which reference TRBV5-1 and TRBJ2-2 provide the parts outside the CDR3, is KAGVTQTPRYLIKTRGQQVTLSCSPISGHRSVSWYQQTPGQGLQFLFEYFSETQRNKGNFPGRFSGRQFSNSRSEMNVSTLELGDSALYLCASRKRPTSDAGELFFGEGSRLTVL.

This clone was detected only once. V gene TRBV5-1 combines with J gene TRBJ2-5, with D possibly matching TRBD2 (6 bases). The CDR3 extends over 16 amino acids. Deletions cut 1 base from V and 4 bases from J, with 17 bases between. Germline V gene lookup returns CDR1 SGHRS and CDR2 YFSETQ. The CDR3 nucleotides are TGCGCCAGCAGCTTGAGTCAGGGAGGTTTCAGAGAGACCCAGTACTTC. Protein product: CASSLSQGGFRETQYF.